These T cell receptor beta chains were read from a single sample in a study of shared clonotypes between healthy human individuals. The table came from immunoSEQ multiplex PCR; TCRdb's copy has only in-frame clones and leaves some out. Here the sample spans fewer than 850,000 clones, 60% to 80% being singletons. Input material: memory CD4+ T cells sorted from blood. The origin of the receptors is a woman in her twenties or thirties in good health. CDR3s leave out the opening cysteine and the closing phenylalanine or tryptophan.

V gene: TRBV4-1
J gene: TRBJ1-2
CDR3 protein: ASSRGDPNYGYT

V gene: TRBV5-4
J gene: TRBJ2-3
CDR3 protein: ASSRKDRSTDTQY

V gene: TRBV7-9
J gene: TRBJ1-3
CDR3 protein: ASTSGNTIY

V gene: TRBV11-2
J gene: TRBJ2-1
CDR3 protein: ASSTLAGVYHEQF

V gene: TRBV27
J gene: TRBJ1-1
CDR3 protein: ASRPGGPAGPLNTEAF

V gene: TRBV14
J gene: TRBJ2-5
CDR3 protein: ASKRQGISETQY

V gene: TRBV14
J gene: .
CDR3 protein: ASSQGGSYYEQY

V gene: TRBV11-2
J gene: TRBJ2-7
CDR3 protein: ASSLGTSGSSYEQY

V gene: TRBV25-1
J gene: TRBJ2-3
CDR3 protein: ATVKRETDTQY

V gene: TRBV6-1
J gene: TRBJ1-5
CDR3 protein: ASSTQENQPQH

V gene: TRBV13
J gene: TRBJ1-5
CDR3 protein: ASSFRGPSNQPQH

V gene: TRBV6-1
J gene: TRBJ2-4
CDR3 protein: ASSSGNIQY

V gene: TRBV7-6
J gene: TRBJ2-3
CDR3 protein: ASSLAPGLGADTQY

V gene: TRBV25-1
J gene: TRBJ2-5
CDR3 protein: ASTDSAKTQY

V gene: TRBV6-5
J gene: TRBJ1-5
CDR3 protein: ASSYSHHQPQH

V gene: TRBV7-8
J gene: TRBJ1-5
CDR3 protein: ASSSTGGPQH

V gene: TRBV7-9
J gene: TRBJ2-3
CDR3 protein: ASLDRGVTDTQY

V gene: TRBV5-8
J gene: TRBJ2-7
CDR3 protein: ASSFARDGYEQY

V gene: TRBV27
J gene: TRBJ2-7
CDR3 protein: ASSFAQGASAEQY

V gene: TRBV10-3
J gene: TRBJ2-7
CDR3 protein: AISEKSYEQY

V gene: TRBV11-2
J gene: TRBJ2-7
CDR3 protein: ASRSPRQPSYEQY

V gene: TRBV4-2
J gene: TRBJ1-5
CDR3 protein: ASSQVGTGSSNQPQH

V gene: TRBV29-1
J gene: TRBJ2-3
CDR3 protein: ICGAGGYTDTQY

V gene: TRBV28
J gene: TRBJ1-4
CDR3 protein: ASSTPRGAEKLF

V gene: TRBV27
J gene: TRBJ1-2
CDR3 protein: ASSEITGQASSIGYT

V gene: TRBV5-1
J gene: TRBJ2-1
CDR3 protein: ASSLGDRDLGEQF

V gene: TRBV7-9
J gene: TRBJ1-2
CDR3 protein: ASSPGGEAGYT